These T cell receptor beta chains were read from a single sample in a study of shared clonotypes between healthy human individuals. Only in-frame clones appear in the TCRdb table, and some are missing; sequencing was by immunoSEQ multiplex PCR. The table shows about 660,000 clones, with 74% occurring only once. The sequenced material came from memory CD4+ T cells sorted from blood. The receptor set was obtained from a woman in her 30s in good health. The conserved cysteine and the conserved F or W are not part of the CDR3 here.

j_call v_call cdr3_length cdr3_aa
TRBJ1-2 TRBV6-6 13 ASRYDPTGGYGYT
TRBJ2-5 TRBV11-3 13 ASSLGGVTGETQY
TRBJ2-7 TRBV28 13 ASSPGLAAAYEQY
TRBJ2-3 TRBV19 10 ASRGQVDTQY
TRBJ2-7 TRBV10-2 9 ASSERYEQY
TRBJ1-1 TRBV4-2 14 ASSPGTGGRDTEAF
TRBJ1-2 TRBV28 10 ASKNGHYGYT
TRBJ2-7 TRBV6-5 12 ASSYGEGRGEQY
TRBJ2-5 TRBV5-4 14 ASSQYTSGAQETQY
TRBJ2-7 TRBV7-9 15 ASSSLPTSGLSYEQY
TRBJ2-1 TRBV4-1 14 ASSRNRDRAYNEQF
TRBJ2-7 TRBV25-1 11 ASREGASYEQY
TRBJ2-2 TRBV7-6 13 ASRTSGGNTGELF
TRBJ2-5 TRBV4-1 17 ASSPSLRGGRGRAETQY
TRBJ2-3 TRBV6-4 13 ASSELADGTDTQY
TRBJ1-5 TRBV27 14 ASSLFAAPTGQPQH
TRBJ2-5 TRBV27 12 ASSFTGRVETQY
TRBJ2-2 TRBV5-1 12 ASSYGTSTGELF
TRBJ2-7 TRBV2 12 ATLRRESSYEQY
TRBJ1-2 TRBV7-2 11 ASSLGRRYGYT
TRBJ1-5 TRBV28 11 AYKGQGAQPQH
TRBJ2-7 TRBV5-5 13 ASRLRGTGTHEQY
TRBJ2-1 TRBV5-5 15 ASSWGLAGGPSNEQF
TRBJ2-1 TRBV9 12 ASSVGQGGNEQF
TRBJ2-1 TRBV11-2 17 ASSYPRDRWSSSGNEQF
TRBJ1-1 TRBV27 14 ASRPDRGWVNTEAF
TRBJ1-3 TRBV2 13 ASSELEGSGNTIY
TRBJ2-7 TRBV5-1 11 ASSRTTGTEQY
TRBJ1-1 TRBV10-2 12 ASSDEVRRAEAF
TRBJ2-1 TRBV27 13 ASSYRRAVGNEQF
TRBJ2-3 TRBV5-4 12 ASSTGRTGGTQY